These T cell receptor beta chains were read from a single sample in a study of blood T cell repertoires in COVID-19. Assay used: immunoSEQ multiplex PCR; TCRdb lists only in-frame clones, some missing. This sample has some 26,000 clones; less than 80% occur once, and the top ten carry almost 40%. Sample: peripheral blood. The receptors were sampled from a man aged 65-85 years with acute or convalescent COVID-19. CDR3s include the opening cysteine and the closing phenylalanine or tryptophan. A D gene is named only where the DNA matches it firmly. Where a row states a size, it is once, few, many or the class of an expanded clone; other rows omit it.

cdr3_aa: CASSLTSGETQYF; cdr3_nt: TGTGCCAGCAGCTTGACTAGCGGAGAGACCCAGTACTTC; j_call: TRBJ2-5; clone_size: -; d_call: TRBD2; v_call: TRBV7-6
cdr3_aa: CATGPIGRPGNEQFF; cdr3_nt: TGTGCCACGGGCCCAATCGGGAGGCCGGGTAATGAGCAGTTCTTC; j_call: TRBJ2-1; clone_size: -; d_call: TRBD2; v_call: TRBV14
cdr3_aa: CASSLDSSGNYEQYF; cdr3_nt: TGTGCCAGCAGCTTAGATTCTAGCGGGAACTACGAGCAGTACTTC; j_call: TRBJ2-7; clone_size: -; d_call: TRBD2; v_call: TRBV11-3
cdr3_aa: CASSYGYGQPQHF; cdr3_nt: TGTGCCAGCAGTTACGGTTACGGTCAGCCCCAGCATTTT; j_call: TRBJ1-5; clone_size: -; d_call: -; v_call: TRBV6-5
cdr3_aa: CASSPPGLAGGSGYNEQFF; cdr3_nt: TGTGCCAGCTCACCGCCGGGACTAGCGGGAGGGTCGGGCTACAATGAGCAGTTCTTC; j_call: TRBJ2-1; clone_size: -; d_call: TRBD2; v_call: TRBV18
cdr3_aa: CASSGRTLNTEAFF; cdr3_nt: TGTGCCAGCAGCGGACGGACTTTGAACACTGAAGCTTTCTTT; j_call: TRBJ1-1; clone_size: -; d_call: -; v_call: TRBV7-2
cdr3_aa: CASLSGFSNQPQHF; cdr3_nt: TGTGCCAGCCTCTCGGGGTTCAGCAATCAGCCCCAGCATTTT; j_call: TRBJ1-5; clone_size: -; d_call: -; v_call: TRBV2
cdr3_aa: CASSTSGNSPLHF; cdr3_nt: TGTGCCAGCAGTACCTCCGGGAACTCACCCCTCCACTTT; j_call: TRBJ1-6; clone_size: -; d_call: -; v_call: TRBV28
cdr3_aa: CATIPPGTNRKAFF; cdr3_nt: TGTGCCACCATCCCGCCAGGGACAAATCGGAAAGCTTTCTTT; j_call: TRBJ1-1; clone_size: -; d_call: -; v_call: TRBV28
cdr3_aa: CASSYSNTGGVGYTF; cdr3_nt: TGTGCCAGCAGTTACTCCAATACAGGGGGCGTTGGCTACACCTTC; j_call: TRBJ1-2; clone_size: few; d_call: TRBD1; v_call: TRBV6-5
cdr3_aa: CASSRTGDSPLHF; cdr3_nt: TGTGCCAGCAGCCGGACAGGTGATTCACCCCTCCACTTT; j_call: TRBJ1-6; clone_size: -; d_call: TRBD1; v_call: TRBV27
cdr3_aa: CSVYTGVNTEAFF; cdr3_nt: TGCAGCGTTTATACAGGGGTGAACACTGAAGCTTTCTTT; j_call: TRBJ1-1; clone_size: -; d_call: TRBD1; v_call: TRBV29-1
cdr3_aa: CASSPRWGEGLYEQYF; cdr3_nt: TGCGCCAGCAGCCCCAGATGGGGGGAGGGCCTTTACGAGCAGTACTTC; j_call: TRBJ2-7; clone_size: -; d_call: TRBD2; v_call: TRBV4-3
cdr3_aa: CATKTGVYGNTIYF; cdr3_nt: TGTGCCACAAAGACAGGGGTCTACGGAAACACCATATATTTT; j_call: TRBJ1-3; clone_size: -; d_call: TRBD1; v_call: TRBV19
cdr3_aa: CASRPGNGNTIYF; cdr3_nt: TGTGCCAGCAGGCCCGGGAACGGAAACACCATATATTTT; j_call: TRBJ1-3; clone_size: -; d_call: -; v_call: TRBV28
cdr3_aa: CAWGLGDNQPQHF; cdr3_nt: TGTGCCTGGGGATTAGGGGACAATCAGCCCCAGCATTTT; j_call: TRBJ1-5; clone_size: -; d_call: -; v_call: TRBV30
cdr3_aa: CASSSGQGTYNEQFF; cdr3_nt: TGTGCCAGCAGCTCGGGACAGGGAACCTACAATGAGCAGTTCTTC; j_call: TRBJ2-1; clone_size: -; d_call: TRBD1; v_call: TRBV7-3
cdr3_aa: CASSKDRGVSQYF; cdr3_nt: TGTGCCAGCAGCAAGGACAGGGGGGTTTCCCAGTACTTC; j_call: TRBJ2-5; clone_size: -; d_call: TRBD1; v_call: TRBV7-7
cdr3_aa: CASGAGETQYF; cdr3_nt: TGTGCCAGCGGAGCGGGAGAGACCCAGTACTTC; j_call: TRBJ2-5; clone_size: few; d_call: -; v_call: TRBV6-9
cdr3_aa: CASSIQGTGELFF; cdr3_nt: TGTGCCAGTAGTATCCAGGGCACCGGGGAGCTGTTTTTT; j_call: TRBJ2-2; clone_size: -; d_call: -; v_call: TRBV19
cdr3_aa: CASSPREVSREKLFF; cdr3_nt: TGTGCCAGCAGCCCACGGGAGGTGTCCAGGGAAAAACTGTTTTTT; j_call: TRBJ1-4; clone_size: few; d_call: -; v_call: TRBV5-6
cdr3_aa: CASTKPGQWSYTF; cdr3_nt: TGTGCCAGCACGAAACCGGGACAGTGGAGCTACACCTTC; j_call: TRBJ1-2; clone_size: -; d_call: TRBD1; v_call: TRBV28
cdr3_aa: CASSGRQGMNTEAFF; cdr3_nt: TGTGCCAGCAGTGGAAGACAGGGGATGAACACTGAAGCTTTCTTT; j_call: TRBJ1-1; clone_size: -; d_call: TRBD1; v_call: TRBV2
cdr3_aa: CASMTGGVYEQYF; cdr3_nt: TGTGCCAGCATGACGGGGGGGGTCTACGAGCAGTACTTC; j_call: TRBJ2-7; clone_size: -; d_call: TRBD2; v_call: TRBV12-3/TRBV12-4
cdr3_aa: CASSLGDRNTGELFF; cdr3_nt: TGTGCCAGCAGCTTAGGGGACAGAAACACCGGGGAGCTGTTTTTT; j_call: TRBJ2-2; clone_size: few; d_call: TRBD1; v_call: TRBV7-3
cdr3_aa: CASSSVSGGYYGYTF; cdr3_nt: TGTGCCAGCAGTTCGGTGTCGGGGGGTTACTATGGCTACACCTTC; j_call: TRBJ1-2; clone_size: -; d_call: -; v_call: TRBV27
cdr3_aa: CASSQEDRGGNEQFF; cdr3_nt: TGCGCCAGCAGCCAAGAGGACAGGGGAGGGAATGAGCAGTTCTTC; j_call: TRBJ2-1; clone_size: -; d_call: TRBD1; v_call: TRBV4-1
cdr3_aa: CASSFARGPYEQYF; cdr3_nt: TGTGCCAGCAGTTTTGCCAGGGGTCCCTACGAGCAGTACTTC; j_call: TRBJ2-7; clone_size: -; d_call: -; v_call: TRBV28
cdr3_aa: CASSSPGQAYEQYF; cdr3_nt: TGTGCCAGCAGTTCCCCGGGACAGGCCTACGAGCAGTACTTC; j_call: TRBJ2-7; clone_size: -; d_call: TRBD1; v_call: TRBV6-2/TRBV6-3
cdr3_aa: CASSQALSNSGANVLTF; cdr3_nt: TGCGCCAGCAGCCAAGCACTTTCCAACTCTGGGGCCAACGTCCTGACTTTC; j_call: TRBJ2-6; clone_size: -; d_call: -; v_call: TRBV4-3